A selection of T cell receptor beta chains follows, all from one sample in a study of shared clonotypes between healthy human individuals. Sequencing was performed with immunoSEQ multiplex PCR; in TCRdb, only in-frame clones are kept and a portion is missing. The sample holds roughly 2 million clones; nearly 97% are singletons and the top ten take roughly 0.13%. Specimen: naive CD4+ T cells sorted from blood. These TCRs come from a man between 18 and 29 years old in good health. CDR3s include the opening cysteine and the closing phenylalanine or tryptophan. D genes are given only for firm matches. Clone sizes are given selectively: once, few, many, or a class where the clone is expanded.

CDR3 length: 15
V gene: TRBV5-1
J gene: TRBJ1-2
clone size: once
D gene: .
CDR3 DNA: TGCGCCAGCAGCCTAACTTTACAGGACTCGGGCGGCTACACCTTC
CDR3 protein: CASSLTLQDSGGYTF

CDR3 length: 13
V gene: TRBV29-1
J gene: TRBJ1-2
clone size: .
D gene: .
CDR3 DNA: TGCAGCGTTGCGACGGGAGCTAACTATGGCTACACCTTC
CDR3 protein: CSVATGANYGYTF

CDR3 length: 15
V gene: TRBV7-3
J gene: TRBJ2-2
clone size: .
D gene: TRBD2
CDR3 DNA: TGTGCCAGCAGCCCGGGAGGGGGGAACACCGGGGAGCTGTTTTTT
CDR3 protein: CASSPGGGNTGELFF

CDR3 length: 16
V gene: TRBV10-3
J gene: TRBJ1-2
clone size: once
D gene: .
CDR3 DNA: TGTGCCATCAGTGAAAACTTGGTGTTAGGTTCCTATGGCTACACCTTC
CDR3 protein: CAISENLVLGSYGYTF

CDR3 length: 15
V gene: TRBV5-4
J gene: TRBJ2-2
clone size: .
D gene: .
CDR3 DNA: TGTGCCAGCAGCTCTCCCAGGGGATCGGCCGGGGAGCTGTTTTTT
CDR3 protein: CASSSPRGSAGELFF

CDR3 length: 14
V gene: TRBV18
J gene: TRBJ2-7
clone size: .
D gene: TRBD1
CDR3 DNA: TGTGCCAGCTCACCGGGACAGGGAAGCTACGAGCAGTACTTC
CDR3 protein: CASSPGQGSYEQYF

CDR3 length: 14
V gene: TRBV6-1
J gene: TRBJ2-3
clone size: .
D gene: TRBD2
CDR3 DNA: TGTGCCAGCAGTGATAGGCTAGCGGGGGCCCCAACGTATTTT
CDR3 protein: CASSDRLAGAPTYF

CDR3 length: 14
V gene: TRBV9
J gene: TRBJ2-7
clone size: .
D gene: TRBD1
CDR3 DNA: TGTGCCAGCAGCGGCCAGACAGGGCGCTACGAGCAGTACTTC
CDR3 protein: CASSGQTGRYEQYF

CDR3 length: 12
V gene: TRBV2
J gene: TRBJ1-5
clone size: .
D gene: .
CDR3 DNA: TGTGCCAGCAGTGAAGCTCGTCAGCCCCAGCATTTT
CDR3 protein: CASSEARQPQHF

CDR3 length: 15
V gene: TRBV10-3
J gene: TRBJ2-2
clone size: .
D gene: TRBD1
CDR3 DNA: TGTGCCATCAGTAAGGACAGGGCTGACCCGGGGGAGCTGTTTTTT
CDR3 protein: CAISKDRADPGELFF

CDR3 length: 16
V gene: TRBV4-1
J gene: TRBJ2-7
clone size: .
D gene: TRBD2
CDR3 DNA: TGCGCCAGCAGCCAAGTATCCACTAGCGGGGGCTACGAGCAGTACTTC
CDR3 protein: CASSQVSTSGGYEQYF

CDR3 length: 14
V gene: TRBV5-1
J gene: TRBJ1-1
clone size: .
D gene: .
CDR3 DNA: TGCGCCAGCAGCCGGACAGCACTGAACACTGAAGCTTTCTTT
CDR3 protein: CASSRTALNTEAFF

CDR3 length: 14
V gene: TRBV28
J gene: TRBJ2-5
clone size: .
D gene: .
CDR3 DNA: TGTGCCAGCAAATTTACGGACTTCCAAGAGACCCAGTACTTC
CDR3 protein: CASKFTDFQETQYF

CDR3 length: 15
V gene: TRBV7-2
J gene: TRBJ1-3
clone size: once
D gene: .
CDR3 DNA: TGTGCCAGCAGTTCAGGGAATCTGTGGGGAAACACCATATATTTT
CDR3 protein: CASSSGNLWGNTIYF

CDR3 length: 14
V gene: TRBV6-5
J gene: TRBJ2-7
clone size: .
D gene: .
CDR3 DNA: TGTGCCAGCAGCCGGGCAGGTACCTCCTACGAGCAGTACTTC
CDR3 protein: CASSRAGTSYEQYF

CDR3 length: 14
V gene: TRBV2
J gene: TRBJ2-2
clone size: once
D gene: TRBD1
CDR3 DNA: TGTGCCAGCAGTGAGGACAGGTACACCGGGGAGCTGTTTTTT
CDR3 protein: CASSEDRYTGELFF

CDR3 length: 15
V gene: TRBV12-5
J gene: TRBJ2-2
clone size: .
D gene: .
CDR3 DNA: TGTGCTAGTGGTTTAGGTTCGGTGCCCGGCGGGGAGCTGTTTTTT
CDR3 protein: CASGLGSVPGGELFF

CDR3 length: 14
V gene: TRBV6-1
J gene: TRBJ1-4
clone size: once
D gene: .
CDR3 DNA: TGTGCCAGCAGTGTACAACTAACTAATGAAAAACTGTTTTTT
CDR3 protein: CASSVQLTNEKLFF

CDR3 length: 16
V gene: TRBV15
J gene: TRBJ1-5
clone size: .
D gene: TRBD1
CDR3 DNA: TGTGCCACCAGCAGACCGGGACAGTTTAGCAATCAGCCCCAGCATTTT
CDR3 protein: CATSRPGQFSNQPQHF

CDR3 length: 16
V gene: TRBV9
J gene: TRBJ2-2
clone size: .
D gene: .
CDR3 DNA: TGTGCCAGCAGCGTAGTCGGGGGGCAACTCCCCGGGGAGCTGTTTTTT
CDR3 protein: CASSVVGGQLPGELFF

CDR3 length: 14
V gene: TRBV5-1
J gene: TRBJ1-1
clone size: .
D gene: .
CDR3 DNA: TGCGCCAGCCACTTACAAGACGGGAACACTGAAGCTTTCTTT
CDR3 protein: CASHLQDGNTEAFF

CDR3 length: 16
V gene: TRBV9
J gene: TRBJ2-3
clone size: .
D gene: .
CDR3 DNA: TGTGCCAGCAGCGTACAAGGGCCCGGTAGCACAGATACGCAGTATTTT
CDR3 protein: CASSVQGPGSTDTQYF

CDR3 length: 14
V gene: TRBV27
J gene: TRBJ2-3
clone size: .
D gene: .
CDR3 DNA: TGTGCCAGCAGTTTATGGGGAACACCAGATACGCAGTATTTT
CDR3 protein: CASSLWGTPDTQYF

CDR3 length: 12
V gene: TRBV27
J gene: TRBJ1-4
clone size: .
D gene: .
CDR3 DNA: TGTGCCAGCAGTTCTCCGGGCACACCCCTCTCTTTT
CDR3 protein: CASSSPGTPLSF

CDR3 length: 14
V gene: TRBV2
J gene: TRBJ2-1
clone size: .
D gene: .
CDR3 DNA: TGTGCCAAAGAGCGGGTTCTGTGGTACAATGAGCAGTTCTTC
CDR3 protein: CAKERVLWYNEQFF

CDR3 length: 16
V gene: TRBV11-2
J gene: TRBJ2-1
clone size: .
D gene: .
CDR3 DNA: TGTGCCAGCAGTCATAGCGGTCGAACCTCCTACAATGAGCAGTTCTTC
CDR3 protein: CASSHSGRTSYNEQFF

CDR3 length: 15
V gene: TRBV4-3
J gene: TRBJ2-7
clone size: .
D gene: TRBD1
CDR3 DNA: TGCGCCAGCAGCCAAGCGGGGACAGGGGGCCACGAGCAGTACTTC
CDR3 protein: CASSQAGTGGHEQYF

CDR3 length: 15
V gene: TRBV28
J gene: TRBJ1-4
clone size: .
D gene: .
CDR3 DNA: TGTGCCAGCAAGCCCGAAGGGGCCTCTAATGAAAAACTGTTTTTT
CDR3 protein: CASKPEGASNEKLFF